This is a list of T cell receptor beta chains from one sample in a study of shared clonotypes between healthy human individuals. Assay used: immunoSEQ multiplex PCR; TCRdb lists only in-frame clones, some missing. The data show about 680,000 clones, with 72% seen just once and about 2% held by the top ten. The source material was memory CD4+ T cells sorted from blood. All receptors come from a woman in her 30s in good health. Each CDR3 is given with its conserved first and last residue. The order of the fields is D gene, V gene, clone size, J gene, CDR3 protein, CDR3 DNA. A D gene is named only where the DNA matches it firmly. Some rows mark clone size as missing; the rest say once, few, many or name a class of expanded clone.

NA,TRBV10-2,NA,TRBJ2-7,CASSGSGYEQYF,TGCGCCAGCAGTGGTAGCGGCTACGAGCAGTACTTC
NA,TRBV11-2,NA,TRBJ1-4,CASSSTRVAEKLFF,TGTGCCAGCAGCTCAACCCGGGTTGCTGAAAAACTGTTTTTT
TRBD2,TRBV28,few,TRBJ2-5,CASSSGTSGRVFGETQYF,TGTGCCAGCAGTTCGGGGACTAGCGGGAGGGTTTTCGGGGAGACCCAGTACTTC
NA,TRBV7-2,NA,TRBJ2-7,CASSLKGKGEQYF,TGTGCCAGCAGCTTAAAGGGCAAGGGCGAGCAGTACTTC
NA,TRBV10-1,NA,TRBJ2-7,CATSPAVTYEQYF,TGCGCCACCAGTCCGGCGGTAACCTACGAGCAGTACTTC
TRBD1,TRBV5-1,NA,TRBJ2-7,CASSLDRGSSYEQYF,TGCGCCAGCAGCTTGGACAGGGGCAGCTCCTACGAGCAGTACTTC
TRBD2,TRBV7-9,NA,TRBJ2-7,CASSLVLQREGSYEQYF,TGTGCCAGCAGCTTAGTCCTCCAGCGGGAGGGCTCCTACGAGCAGTACTTC
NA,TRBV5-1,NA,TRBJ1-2,CASSLAGGQNGGYTF,TGCGCCAGCAGCTTGGCCGGAGGGCAGAATGGCGGCTACACCTTC
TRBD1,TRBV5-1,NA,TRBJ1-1,CASSFFTAGTDTEAFF,TGCGCCAGCAGCTTTTTTACAGCCGGGACAGACACTGAAGCTTTCTTT
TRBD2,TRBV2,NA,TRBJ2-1,CASSRMTSGSNEQFF,TGTGCCAGCAGTCGAATGACTAGCGGGAGCAATGAGCAGTTCTTC
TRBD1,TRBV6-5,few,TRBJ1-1,CASSSDRGMNTEAFF,TGTGCCAGCAGTTCGGACAGGGGCATGAACACTGAAGCTTTCTTT
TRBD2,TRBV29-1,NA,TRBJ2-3,CSAGEGGDTQYF,TGCAGCGCGGGGGAGGGTGGGGATACGCAGTATTTT
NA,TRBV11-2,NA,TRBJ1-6,CASSLSSSYNSPLHF,TGTGCCAGCAGCTTATCCAGCTCCTATAATTCACCCCTCCACTTT
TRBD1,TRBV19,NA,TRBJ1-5,CASSIDEGGTGAGYYSNQPQHF,TGTGCCAGTAGTATAGATGAGGGTGGGACAGGGGCGGGATACTATAGCAATCAGCCCCAGCATTTT
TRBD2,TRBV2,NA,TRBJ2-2,CARSRGRGGTGELFF,TGTGCCAGGTCCCGCGGGAGAGGTGGCACCGGGGAGCTGTTTTTT
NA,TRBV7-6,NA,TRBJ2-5,CASSASWARGETQYF,TGTGCCAGCAGCGCCTCCTGGGCCCGGGGGGAGACCCAGTACTTC
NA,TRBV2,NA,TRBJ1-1,CASSELGGMNTEAFF,TGTGCCAGCAGTGAATTGGGGGGCATGAACACTGAAGCTTTCTTT
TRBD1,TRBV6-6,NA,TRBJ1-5,CASSHGQGLYQPQHF,TGTGCCAGCAGTCATGGACAGGGATTATATCAGCCCCAGCATTTT
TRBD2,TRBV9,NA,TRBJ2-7,CASSVVRGRPYEQYF,TGTGCCAGCAGCGTAGTACGCGGGAGGCCCTACGAGCAGTACTTC
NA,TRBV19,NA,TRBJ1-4,CASSKVANPTNEKLFF,TGTGCCAGTAGTAAAGTCGCAAATCCAACTAATGAAAAACTGTTTTTT
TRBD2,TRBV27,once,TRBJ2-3,CASSRGRDTQYF,TGTGCCAGCAGTCGCGGGAGGGATACGCAGTATTTT
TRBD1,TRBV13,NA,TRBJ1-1,CASSLDRGSTEAFF,TGTGCCAGCAGCTTAGACAGGGGAAGCACTGAAGCTTTCTTT
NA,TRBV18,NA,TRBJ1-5,CASSFGGEQPQHF,TGTGCCAGCTCTTTTGGGGGCGAGCAGCCCCAGCATTTT
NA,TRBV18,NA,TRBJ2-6,CASSPRLGDLSGANVLTF,TGTGCCAGCTCACCACGGTTAGGGGACCTCTCTGGGGCCAACGTCCTGACTTTC
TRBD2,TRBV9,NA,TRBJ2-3,CASSVRRGGPDTQYF,TGTGCCAGCAGCGTAAGGAGGGGAGGGCCAGATACGCAGTATTTT
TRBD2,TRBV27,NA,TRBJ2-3,CASSPLGGRTDTQYF,TGTGCCAGCAGTCCCCTCGGCGGGAGGACAGATACGCAGTATTTT
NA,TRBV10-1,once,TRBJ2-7,CASIPTHVGEQYF,TGCGCCAGCATTCCTACCCACGTGGGCGAGCAGTACTTC
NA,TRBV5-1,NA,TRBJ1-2,CASTEDNYGYTF,TGCGCCAGCACTGAAGATAACTATGGCTACACCTTC
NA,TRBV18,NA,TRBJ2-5,CASSPPTLYLDTQYF,TGTGCCAGCTCACCACCTACACTTTACCTAGACACCCAGTACTTC
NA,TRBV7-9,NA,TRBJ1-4,CASSSWVANEKLFF,TGTGCCAGCAGCTCCTGGGTGGCTAATGAAAAACTGTTTTTT
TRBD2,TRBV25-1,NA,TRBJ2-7,CASSDTGTSGYEQYF,TGTGCCAGCAGTGACACCGGGACTAGCGGCTACGAGCAGTACTTC
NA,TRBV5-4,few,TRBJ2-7,CASSLGGRKSSYEQYF,TGTGCCAGCAGCTTGGGGGGGCGGAAAAGCTCCTACGAGCAGTACTTC
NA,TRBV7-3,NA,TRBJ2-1,CASSLRTAEDEQFF,TGTGCCAGCAGCTTACGAACTGCCGAGGATGAGCAGTTCTTC
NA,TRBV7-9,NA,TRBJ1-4,CASSSGGAEKLFF,TGTGCCAGCAGCAGTGGGGGTGCTGAAAAACTGTTTTTT
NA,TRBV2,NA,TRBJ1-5,CASSGEGNQPQHF,TGTGCCAGCAGTGGAGAGGGGAATCAGCCCCAGCATTTT
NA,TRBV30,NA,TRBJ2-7,CAWSVVHYEQYF,TGTGCCTGGAGTGTGGTGCACTACGAGCAGTACTTC
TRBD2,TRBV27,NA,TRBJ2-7,CASSLALASEQYF,TGTGCCAGCAGTTTAGCACTAGCGTCTGAGCAGTACTTC
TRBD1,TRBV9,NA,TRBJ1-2,CASSEIDRGYGYTF,TGTGCCAGCAGCGAGATAGACAGGGGGTACGGCTACACCTTC
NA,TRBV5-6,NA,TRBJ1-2,CASSLGQPSGYTF,TGTGCCAGCAGCTTAGGACAGCCTTCTGGCTACACCTTC
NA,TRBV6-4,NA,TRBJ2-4,CASSDAPENIQYF,TGTGCCAGCAGTGACGCGCCAGAAAACATTCAGTACTTC
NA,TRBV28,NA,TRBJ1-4,CASSYLATNEKLFF,TGTGCCAGCAGCTACCTTGCAACTAATGAAAAACTGTTTTTT
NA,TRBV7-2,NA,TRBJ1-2,CASSSLGGYGYTF,TGTGCCAGCAGCTCGCTAGGGGGCTATGGCTACACCTTC
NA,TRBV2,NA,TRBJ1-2,CASNAGSSIGYTF,TGTGCCAGCAATGCAGGGTCTTCCATTGGCTACACCTTC
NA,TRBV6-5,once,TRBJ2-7,CASRGTREYEQYF,TGTGCCAGCAGGGGGACAAGGGAGTACGAGCAGTACTTC
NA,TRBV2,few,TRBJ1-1,CASGPRNTEAFF,TGTGCCAGCGGTCCGAGGAACACTGAAGCTTTCTTT
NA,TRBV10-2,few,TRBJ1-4,CASRKGQGNEKLFF,TGCGCCAGCAGGAAGGGGCAAGGAAATGAAAAACTGTTTTTT
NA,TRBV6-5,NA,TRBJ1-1,CASSYSLSDTEAFF,TGTGCCAGCAGTTACTCGTTAAGTGACACTGAAGCTTTCTTT
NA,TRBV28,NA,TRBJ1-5,CASSLTWGGVEPQHF,TGTGCCAGCAGTTTAACTTGGGGGGGCGTCGAGCCCCAGCATTTT
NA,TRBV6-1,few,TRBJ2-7,CASTEVWGPTYEQYF,TGTGCCAGCACCGAAGTATGGGGGCCGACCTACGAGCAGTACTTC
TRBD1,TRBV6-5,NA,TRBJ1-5,CASRPTGSQPQHF,TGTGCCAGCAGGCCGACAGGGAGTCAGCCCCAGCATTTT
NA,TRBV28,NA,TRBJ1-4,CASRSGGTRNEKLFF,TGTGCCAGCCGATCTGGTGGCACCCGGAATGAAAAACTGTTTTTT
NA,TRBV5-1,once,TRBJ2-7,CASSLGRVGNEQYF,TGCGCCAGCAGCTTGGGTAGGGTCGGCAACGAGCAGTACTTC
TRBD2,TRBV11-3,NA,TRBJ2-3,CASSLGSGSTADTQYF,TGTGCCAGCAGCTTAGGTAGCGGGAGTACGGCAGATACGCAGTATTTT
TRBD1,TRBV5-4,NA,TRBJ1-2,CASSLQGQRIGYTF,TGTGCCAGCAGCTTACAGGGGCAGCGGATAGGCTACACCTTC
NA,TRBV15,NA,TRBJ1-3,CATSRGGFSGNTIYF,TGTGCCACCAGCAGGGGAGGGTTCTCTGGAAACACCATATATTTT
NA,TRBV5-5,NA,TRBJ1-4,CASSVGHFNEKLFF,TGTGCCAGCAGCGTGGGACATTTTAATGAAAAACTGTTTTTT
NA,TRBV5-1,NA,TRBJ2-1,CASSLVGPYNEQFF,TGCGCCAGCAGCTTGGTCGGGCCGTACAATGAGCAGTTCTTC